The rows below give T cell receptor beta chains drawn from one sample of a study of T cell repertoires in cytomegalovirus infection. TCRdb passed the reads through MiXCR, listing each CDR3 protein once. The sample includes roughly 800,000 distinct CDR3 sequences, just under 30% of them seen just once. Antigen specificity for these receptors is unknown. The material was cultured CD8+ T cells from PBMCs, obtained from culture after CMV antigen stimulation. The source is a human donor in good health (CMV status not recorded). Some clones in this sample may be carry-over from other donors' samples. Each CDR3 is given with its conserved first and last residue. The order of the fields is D gene, clone size, J gene, V gene, CDR3 DNA, CDR3 protein. D genes are given only for firm matches. The listing skips clone size in some rows; elsewhere it reads once, few, many or a size class.

TRBD1,few,TRBJ2-1,TRBV6-2/TRBV6-3,TGTGCCAGCAGTTACCGAACGGGACAGGGTACCAATGAGCAGTTCTTC,CASSYRTGQGTNEQFF
-,-,TRBJ2-5,TRBV5-8,TGTGCCAGCAGCTTGGCAGGCAGAACGCAAGAGACCCAGTACTTC,CASSLAGRTQETQYF
-,-,TRBJ1-1,TRBV4-1,TGCGCCAGCAGCCAAGATTGGACGGGAGGACTGAACACTGAAGCTTTCTTT,CASSQDWTGGLNTEAFF
-,-,TRBJ1-5,TRBV6-2/TRBV6-3,TGTGCCAGCAGTCCCCAGGGAGTCAATCAGCCCCAGCATTTT,CASSPQGVNQPQHF
-,many,TRBJ2-2,TRBV7-6,TGTGCCAGCAGCCATCCCGGGGGCGCTGGGACCGGGGAGCTGTTTTTT,CASSHPGGAGTGELFF
TRBD2,few,TRBJ2-2,TRBV6-4,TGTGCCAGCAGTGATATGGGACTAGCGGGGATTAACACCGGGGAGCTGTTTTTT,CASSDMGLAGINTGELFF
-,-,TRBJ2-5,TRBV6-5,TGTGCCAGCAGTTACAAGCCGCCAGGAGGGCGGGAGACCCAGTACTTC,CASSYKPPGGRETQYF
-,few,TRBJ2-2,TRBV12-5,TGTGCTAGTGGTTTGGTACTGGGTCCAGGGGACCTGAACACCGGGGAGCTGTTTTTT,CASGLVLGPGDLNTGELFF
-,-,TRBJ1-2,TRBV5-5,TGTGCCAGCAGCTTAAAACCTCTCCTCAAAACCTATGGCTACACCTTC,CASSLKPLLKTYGYTF
-,-,TRBJ2-1,TRBV7-9,TGTGCCAGCAGCCGGACTACCGACTCCTACAATGAGCAGTTCTTC,CASSRTTDSYNEQFF
-,-,TRBJ1-6,TRBV27,TGTGCCAGCAGATACGGGACACCCAATTCACCCCTCCACTTT,CASRYGTPNSPLHF
TRBD2,few,TRBJ2-2,TRBV6-2/TRBV6-3,TGTGCCAGCAGTTACACGCGGGGAGGGGACACCGGGGAGCTGTTTTTT,CASSYTRGGDTGELFF
TRBD1,-,TRBJ1-4,TRBV2,TGTGCCAGCCAGGGGACAGGGCAAAGCGAAAAACTGTTTTTT,CASQGTGQSEKLFF
-,-,TRBJ2-2,TRBV6-2/TRBV6-3,TGTGCCAGCAGTGATCTGACGAACACCGGGGAGCTGTTTTTT,CASSDLTNTGELFF
-,-,TRBJ2-7,TRBV7-9,TGTGCCAGCAGCTACATTCCGGGGACCTACGAGCAGTACTTC,CASSYIPGTYEQYF
TRBD1,-,TRBJ1-3,TRBV7-9,TGTGCCAGCAGCTCCTCCGCCGGGACAGGGCGTCACTCTGGAAACACCATATATTTT,CASSSSAGTGRHSGNTIYF
TRBD1,few,TRBJ2-2,TRBV6-1,TGTGCCAGCAGTCTTAGGACAGGGGGCTACACCGGGGAGCTGTTTTTT,CASSLRTGGYTGELFF
-,many,TRBJ2-5,TRBV7-2,TGTGCCAGCAGCCCTTACAGAGAGACCCAGTACTTC,CASSPYRETQYF
-,-,TRBJ1-6,TRBV14,TGTGCCAGCAGCCAAGATGCCGGTACGGATTCACCCCTCCACTTT,CASSQDAGTDSPLHF
-,many,TRBJ1-1,TRBV7-6,TGTGCCAGCAGCTTAGCACAGGGCACCTTT,CASSLAQGTF
TRBD1,-,TRBJ2-1,TRBV7-2,TGTGCCAGCAGGGCACCGGGACAGGGGACCTACAATGAGCAGTTCTTC,CASRAPGQGTYNEQFF
-,many,TRBJ2-1,TRBV7-6,TGTGCCAGCAGCTTAGCTAGTCGGAATGAGCAGTTCTTC,CASSLASRNEQFF
-,-,TRBJ1-1,TRBV19,TGTGCCAGTAGTATGCAGGTACACACTGAAGCTTTCTTT,CASSMQVHTEAFF
-,many,TRBJ1-5,TRBV19,TGTGCCAGTAGTATGGGTAGCAATCAGCCCCAGCATTTT,CASSMGSNQPQHF
TRBD1,once,TRBJ1-6,TRBV20-1,TGCAGTGCTAGAGATCGGAAGGAGACAGGGGGCAGTTCACCCCTCCACTTT,CSARDRKETGGSSPLHF
-,many,TRBJ2-3,TRBV7-9,TGTGCCAGCAGCCCCTCGGTCGGGGTTCCGGATCTTGCGCAGTATTTT,CASSPSVGVPDLAQYF
TRBD1,many,TRBJ2-1,TRBV6-1,TGTGCCAGCAGTGAATTACACTCCACAGGGGGCTATTCCTACAATGAGCAGTTCTTC,CASSELHSTGGYSYNEQFF
-,-,TRBJ1-1,TRBV7-9,TGTGCCAGCAGCGCTGAGAGGGGAACTGAAGCTTTCTTT,CASSAERGTEAFF
TRBD2,-,TRBJ2-3,TRBV27,TGTGCCAGCAGTTTATATGCTAGCGGAATTACAGATACGCAGTATTTT,CASSLYASGITDTQYF
-,few,TRBJ2-2,TRBV12-3/TRBV12-4,TGTGCCAGCAGTTTAGCCGCGGGAAGGGAGGAGCTGTTTTTT,CASSLAAGREELFF
-,-,TRBJ2-3,TRBV10-1,TGCGCCAGCAGTGAGTCAAGGGCCACGGGTGGGGATACGCAGTATTTT,CASSESRATGGDTQYF
-,few,TRBJ1-1,TRBV25-1,TGTGCCAGCACAGAAAGGGGCAGGGGGAACACTGAAGCTTTCTTT,CASTERGRGNTEAFF
TRBD2,-,TRBJ2-3,TRBV6-1,TGTGCCAGCAGTCACCTCGGGACTAGCGGGGCCATCGGGAGAGCTACGCAGTATTTT,CASSHLGTSGAIGRATQYF
-,many,TRBJ1-5,TRBV13,TGTGCCAGCAGCTTAGAACTGGGTCAGCCCCAGCATTTT,CASSLELGQPQHF
-,-,TRBJ1-1,TRBV27,TGTGCCAGCAGTTCGGCACAGGGCTTTGGGCAGGCTTTCTTT,CASSSAQGFGQAFF
TRBD2,few,TRBJ2-1,TRBV27,TGTGCCAGCATTAGCGGGGTTCGTCAGGATGAGCAGTTCTTC,CASISGVRQDEQFF
-,-,TRBJ2-2,TRBV7-7,TGTGCTAGCAGCGGACAGGATAGCGGGACCGGGGAGCTGTTTTTT,CASSGQDSGTGELFF
TRBD1,-,TRBJ2-7,TRBV5-6,TGTGCCAGCAGCTCGGGACAGGGACCCCACGAGCAGTACTTC,CASSSGQGPHEQYF
TRBD1,few,TRBJ1-4,TRBV7-9,TGTGCCAGCAGCCCCACCCCCCAGGGGGCGGCTAATGAAAAACTGTTTTTT,CASSPTPQGAANEKLFF
TRBD1,-,TRBJ1-4,TRBV20-1,TGCAGTGCTAGAGATCTCTCGGGGACAGAAAATGAAAAACTGTTTTTT,CSARDLSGTENEKLFF
TRBD1,-,TRBJ1-1,TRBV28,TGTGCCAGCATTCGGAGGGGGCGGGTGAACACTGAAGCTTTCTTT,CASIRRGRVNTEAFF
TRBD1,-,TRBJ2-2,TRBV12-3/TRBV12-4,TGTGCCAGCAGTTCGGGACAGCGCGCCGGGGAGCTGTTTTTT,CASSSGQRAGELFF